This passage covers 26 T cell receptor beta chains from one sample sequenced in a study of tumor and adjacent non-tumor tissue in lung cancer. The library came from three nested PCR rounds adapted from ARM-PCR protocols. Via MiXCR, TCRdb re-called the multiplex PCR reads, giving one row per CDR3 protein. The table lists about 200,000 distinct CDR3 sequences, 60% to 85% of them singletons, with under 30% in the top ten. No cell sorting was done before RNA was extracted from the tissue. Specimen: lung tumor tissue. These receptors were taken from a man in his 60s with non-small cell lung cancer.

The chain couples TRBV11-2 to TRBJ2-3, with TRBD2 identical over 7 bases. The V gene's germline CDR1 is SGHAT and CDR2 FQNNGV. CDR3 length: 18 amino acids. Trimming cost V 1 base and J 3 bases; bases outside gene matches: 13. The CDR3 DNA sequence: TGTGCCAGCAGCTTAGCTCCTACTAGCAGCGGGGCGACAGATACGCAGTATTTT. Translating gives CASSLAPTSSGATDTQYF. Variable domain in full (rest from reference TRBV11-2 and TRBJ2-3): EAGVAQSPRYKIIEKRQSVAFWCNPISGHATLYWYQQILGQGPKLLIQFQNNGVVDDSQLPKDRFSAERLKGVDSTLKIQPAKLEDSAVYLCASSLAPTSSGATDTQYFGPGTRLTVL.

With respect to this clonotype: This may be a read error, as it is one base from a much larger clone. The J gene is TRBJ2-7, the V gene TRBV5-4; tentatively, D is TRBD2 (6 bases). The length of the CDR3 is 14 residues. Trimming cost V 3 bases and J 5 bases, with 15 bases left between them. CDR1 is SGHNT and CDR2 is YYREEE in the germline V gene (reference sequence). For the CDR3, the DNA is TGTGCCAGCAGCTGGCAGACTAGTGACCACGAGCAGTACTTC. Its protein product is CASSWQTSDHEQYF.

Turning to this clonotype: This may come from a read error, since a much larger clone is one base off. This is likely a read error, given that the CDR3 carries no conserved phenylalanine or tryptophan at its end. The V call is TRBV20-1, the J call TRBJ1-5; D not certain. CDR1 is DFQATT, CDR2 SNEGSKA, per germline (reference sequence). This CDR3 is built from 13 residues. V was cut by 8 bases and J by 1 base, with 12 bases left in between. CDR3 coding DNA: TGCAGTATAGGACTTAGGAGCAATCAGCCCCAGCATCTT. Its translation is CSIGLRSNQPQHL.

As for this clonotype: Given a much more abundant clone one base away, this may be a read error. The chain links TRBV10-2 to TRBJ1-1; D gene unclear. Trimming stripped 4 bases from V and 4 bases from J, with 10 bases between. This CDR3 spans 13 amino acids. From germline, CDR1 is WSHSY and CDR2 SAAADI. CDR3 bases: TGCGCCAGCAGTGGAGGCCGGAGCACTGAAGCTTTCTTT. This codes for CASSGGRSTEAFF.

The gene calls are TRBV28 and TRBJ1-2; no clear D gene. Trimming removed 7 bases from V and 4 bases from J, with 10 bases in between. CDR1 MDHEN and CDR2 SYDVKM come from the germline V gene. The length of the CDR3 is 12 residues. The DNA of the CDR3 is TGTGCCAGCAACACCGCCACCTATGGCTACACCTTC. This sequence encodes CASNTATYGYTF.

The rearrangement uses TRBV11-2 and TRBJ1-1; 7 nucleotides line up with TRBD1. V lost 6 bases to trimming and J lost 6 bases; unmatched junction nucleotides: 13. The CDR3 is 15 residues long. CDR1 and CDR2 (germline): SGHAT, FQNNGV. Here the CDR3 reads CASSLKQGPLSEAFF. In nucleotides, the CDR3 is TGTGCCAGCAGTTTAAAACAGGGGCCCTTGTCTGAAGCTTTCTTT. Looking up the rest from reference TRBV11-2 and TRBJ1-1 gives the full variable domain: EAGVAQSPRYKIIEKRQSVAFWCNPISGHATLYWYQQILGQGPKLLIQFQNNGVVDDSQLPKDRFSAERLKGVDSTLKIQPAKLEDSAVYLCASSLKQGPLSEAFFGQGTRLTVV.

The V call is TRBV28, the J call TRBJ2-7; no clear D gene. The germline gives CDR1 MDHEN, CDR2 SYDVKM. Trimming took off 8 bases at V and 3 bases at J, with 14 bases between the two ends. The CDR3 runs 13 residues. The CDR3 spells CASSSPDGYEQYF. CDR3 sequence (DNA): TGTGCCAGCTCATCCCCGGACGGCTACGAGCAGTACTTC.

As for this clonotype: A read error is possible here, since a much larger clone lies one base away. V is TRBV5-4 and J is TRBJ2-1, with 8 bases fitting TRBD2. The germline gives CDR1 SGHNT, CDR2 YYREEE (reference sequence). The CDR3 loop spans 15 amino acids. The V and J ends lost 1 base and 5 bases, in that order; junction bases with no gene match: 5. The CDR3 DNA is TGTGCCAGCAGCTTGCATACTAGCGGAAACAATGAGCAGTTCTTC. Translated, it gives CASSLHTSGNNEQFF.

As to this clonotype: Germline is not matched at one junction end, which may reflect a read error. The V and J genes are TRBV20-1 and TRBJ2-2; D may be TRBD2 (6 bases). CDR1 is DFQATT and CDR2 is SNEGSKA in the germline V gene (reference sequence). This CDR3 contains 17 residues. The CDR3 is CSAKASGGGSNTGQLFF. The DNA of the CDR3 is TGCAGTGCTAAAGCTTCGGGTGGGGGGAGCAACACCGGGCAGCTGTTTTTT.

This clonotype is a singleton in its sample. V and J are TRBV6-1 and TRBJ2-7, with D possibly matching TRBD1 (6 bases). Germline loops: CDR1 MNHNS, CDR2 SASEGT. The CDR3 runs 15 residues. Trimming took off 10 bases at V and 0 bases at J, with 19 bases between the two ends. CDR3: CATYDPVTGSYEQYF. CDR3 DNA sequence: TGTGCCACCTACGACCCCGTGACAGGCTCCTACGAGCAGTACTTC.

This chain connects TRBV6-1 to TRBJ2-3; maybe TRBD1 (6 bases). This CDR3 contains 17 residues. V lost 9 bases, J lost 1 base, and 23 bases lay in between. Germline CDR1 is MNHNS and CDR2 is SASEGT. CDR3 coding DNA: TGTGCCAGAAGCGCGAGCCTTAGGGGGTATGGCACAGATACGCAGTATTTT. Translation gives CARSASLRGYGTDTQYF.

This clonotype occurred once. This may be a read error: a much more frequent sequence differs by one nucleotide. This CDR3 fails to terminate in the conserved phenylalanine or tryptophan, so it likely reflects a read error. This sequence joins TRBV6-2 or TRBV6-3 and TRBJ2-3; 9 bases map to TRBD2. Trimming at V came to 0 bases and at J to 10 bases, leaving 14 bases not matched to a gene. CDR1 and CDR2 from the germline V gene are MNHEY and SVGEGT. This CDR3 has 17 amino acids. The CDR3 loop is CASSYSSASGIEVAQYS. The CDR3, as DNA: TGTGCCAGCAGTTACTCGTCGGCTAGCGGGATCGAGGTCGCGCAGTATTCT.

The chain joins TRBV12-3 or TRBV12-4 to TRBJ2-3, with TRBD2 matching over 7 bases. The CDR3 is 14 residues long. V shed 6 bases, J shed 1 base, and the junction held 4 bases outside the gene matches. DNA of the CDR3: TGTGCCAGCAGGGGGGGGACCGGCACAGATACGCAGTATTTT. Translated, it gives CASRGGTGTDTQYF.

Note on this clonotype: At one end, the junction sequence differs from germline, possibly due to a read error. The chain couples TRBV20-1 to TRBJ2-5; D uncertain. The CDR3 is 11 residues long. Germline V gene lookup returns CDR1 DFQATT and CDR2 SNEGSKA (reference sequence). CDR3 amino acids: CRARSTGTQYF. In DNA, the CDR3 is TGCAGAGCTAGATCGACCGGGACCCAGTACTTC.

This chain links TRBV4-2 with TRBJ1-5, with D possibly TRBD1 on 5 matching bases. CDR3 length: 18 residues. Germline CDR1 and CDR2: LGHNA and YNFKEQ. With 0 bases removed from V and 5 bases from J, the gap between germline ends came to 20 bases. CDR3 loop: CASSQDVGGGTGDQPQHF. Written as DNA, the CDR3 is TGTGCCAGCAGCCAAGATGTGGGAGGTGGGACTGGGGATCAGCCCCAGCATTTT.

The V and J genes are TRBV29-1 and TRBJ2-3; 12 nucleotides align to TRBD2. The CDR3 runs 15 residues. Germline values: CDR1 SQVTM, CDR2 ANQGSEA. The V and J ends lost 4 bases and 13 bases, in that order; junction bases with no gene match: 15. The CDR3 nucleotides are TGCAGCGTTGTAATCCTAGCGGGAGGGACAGATAAAAAGTATTTT. Translation: CSVVILAGGTDKKYF.

Remarks on this clonotype: Since the CDR3 does not end with the conserved phenylalanine or tryptophan, this likely comes from a read error. The genes are TRBV5-6 and TRBJ2-5, with D uncertain. The CDR3 is 12 residues long. V lost 5 bases and J 2 bases, leaving 7 bases between the germline ends. Germline lookup yields CDR1 SGHDT and CDR2 YYEEEE. The chain's CDR3 is CASSWQQETQYI. The CDR3, as DNA: TGTGCCAGCAGTTGGCAGCAAGAGACCCAGTACATC.

This clonotype was detected only once. One end of the junction is discordant with germline, which a read error may explain. For the CDR3, the DNA is TGTGCCAGAAGCGTAGGGGGATTGGGACAGGGGGTGAGACCCTCCTACGAGCAATACTTC. Translated: CARSVGGLGQGVRPSYEQYF. The chain joins TRBV6-1 to TRBJ2-7; TRBD1 matches at 11 bases. This CDR3 spans 20 amino acids. CDR1 is MNHNS, CDR2 SASEGT, per germline.

For this clonotype: This clone may be a read error of a much larger clone one base away. The V call is TRBV29-1, the J call TRBJ2-7; no clear D. CDR3 size: 15 residues. With 6 bases removed from V and 0 bases from J, the gap between germline ends came to 18 bases. Germline V CDR1 and CDR2: SQVTM, ANQGSEA. The CDR3, as DNA: TGCAGCGTGGGTCCGTCCACCGTGGGCTCCTACGAGCAGTACTTC. Residues: CSVGPSTVGSYEQYF.

Note on this clonotype: Germline and junction disagree at one end, which may indicate a read error. This sequence joins TRBV4-3 and TRBJ2-6; possibly TRBD2 for D (6 bases). Germline-derived CDR1 and CDR2 are LGHNA and YSLEER. CDR3 length: 21 residues. Written as DNA, the CDR3 is TGCGCCAGTAGCCATGACCCACGGCGGGATAGGGGAAACTCTGGGGCCAACGTCCTGACTTTC. Protein sequence: CASSHDPRRDRGNSGANVLTF.

This clonotype occurred a few times. The rearrangement links TRBV5-1 to TRBJ1-1; perhaps TRBD1 as D (6 bases). Trimming shortened V by 1 base and J by 4 bases, and 11 bases separated the two germline ends. CDR1 is SGHRS and CDR2 is YFSETQ in the germline V gene. This CDR3 comprises 14 residues. The CDR3 region has the DNA TGCGCCAGCAGCTTGTTACAGGGCCCCACTGAAGCTTTCTTT. Translating gives CASSLLQGPTEAFF.

Remarks on this clonotype: This clone may be a read error of a much larger clone one base away. The chain carries TRBV30 and TRBJ1-3; 8 bases are shared with TRBD1. This CDR3 is built from 12 residues. Germline V gene data show CDR1 as GTSNPN and CDR2 as SVGIG (reference sequence). CDR3 sequence: CVWSVGTGTIYF. The CDR3 DNA is TGTGTCTGGAGTGTTGGGACAGGCACCATATATTTT.

The chain carries TRBV28 and TRBJ1-4; D is undetermined. Germline CDR1 reads MDHEN; CDR2 reads SYDVKM. The CDR3 is 13 amino acids. V was cut by 5 bases and J by 10 bases, with 14 bases left in between. The chain's CDR3 is CASSLNWVGKLFF. Written as DNA, the CDR3 is TGTGCCAGCAGTCTAAACTGGGTGGGAAAACTGTTTTTT.

The chain joins TRBV4-2 to TRBJ2-1, with D possibly TRBD2 on 6 matching bases. CDR3 length equals 15 residues. V dropped 4 bases and J dropped 5 bases, with 15 bases sitting between them. The germline V gene encodes CDR1 LGHNA and CDR2 YNFKEQ. The CDR3 DNA reads as TGTGCCAGCAGCCTAATGACGGGACTTCACAATGAGCAGTTCTTC. It yields the protein CASSLMTGLHNEQFF.

The J gene is TRBJ1-1, the V gene TRBV5-1; perhaps TRBD1 as D (6 bases). Trimming took 6 bases from V and 5 from J, leaving 17 bases between them. CDR1 is SGHRS, CDR2 YFSETQ, per germline. The CDR3 extends over 14 amino acids. CDR3 in amino acids: CASNDRSPGTEAFF. Written as DNA, the CDR3 is TGCGCCAGCAACGACAGGTCACCTGGGACTGAAGCTTTCTTT.

Notes on this clonotype: A much larger clone differs by one base, so this may be a read error. CDR3 coding DNA: TGCAGCATTGGAGGGGGGACCGAGCAGTACTTC. Protein product: CSIGGGTEQYF. V and J are TRBV29-1 and TRBJ2-7; D is perhaps TRBD1 or TRBD2 (6 bases each). The germline gives CDR1 SQVTM, CDR2 ANQGSEA. Trimming removed 8 bases at V and 6 bases at J, with 14 bases between. This CDR3 region has 11 residues.